This TCR beta chain was obtained from a study of CD8 T cells in ankylosing spondylitis (dated by TCRdb to 2016 to 2017). For context, the study as a whole: T cell receptor beta repertoires were profiled in healthy donors and ankylosing spondylitis patients so that disease-linked TCR variants could be found. Samples of peripheral blood were taken, and for ankylosing spondylitis patients, synovial fluid was collected as well. The whole study cohort included about a hundred healthy donors and about two dozen ankylosing spondylitis patients. On the study overall, not on this receptor specifically: Some motif variants were previously reported in synovial fluid and blood of reactive arthritis patients, suggesting common disease-initiation mechanisms. In peripheral blood, the disease-linked clones were found at relatively low frequencies and had a CD8+ phenotype. Blood from ankylosing spondylitis patients appeared to be characterized by a TCR beta motif composed of under 10 highly homologous amino acid variants. Significant enrichment of the disease-linked clones was reported in matched synovial fluid samples from ankylosing spondylitis patients.

Including the terminal cysteine and phenylalanine, the CDR3 comprises 15 residues. The sequence is cut down to CDR3 DNA, 45 bases in frame from base 1. For CDR1 and CDR2, the germline V gene lists SNHLY and FYNNEI. Trimming accounts for 7 bases at V and 3 bases at J, while the number of junction bases matched to no gene is 10. Comments on this clonotype: Its antigen is not yet known. No base quality information exists; no much larger clone differs at one position.

Synovial fluid samples were matched to blood samples from the same ankylosing spondylitis patients. The sequencer was an Illumina HiSeq 2500. TCR beta libraries were prepared by quantitative 5'-RACE with molecular barcodes. Per the authors' processing: A new computational method based on a probabilistic model of VDJ rearrangement was used to identify disease-linked TCR variants. TCRdb cleaned the public reads at Q25 with fastp, built clones with MiXCR and kept in-frame beta chains. Identical CDR3 proteins give one entry, which carries the most common genes and DNA. The V and J calls and clone size come from TCRdb's table, not from the authors' own analysis. This sample is represented by fewer than 40,000 distinct CDR3 sequences; less than 40% of them were singletons. The ten largest account for less than 55% of the sample.

What was sequenced was synovial fluid, either unsorted or a sorted T cell fraction (not recorded which). The V and J genes are TRBV2 and TRBJ2-3, with 7 middle bases fitting TRBD1. The clonotype was recovered from a male donor with ankylosing spondylitis. The DNA sequence is given as TGTGCCAGCATTGAGACAGGGTTTGGGACAGATACGCAGTATTTT. Translated, it reads CASIETGFGTDTQYF.